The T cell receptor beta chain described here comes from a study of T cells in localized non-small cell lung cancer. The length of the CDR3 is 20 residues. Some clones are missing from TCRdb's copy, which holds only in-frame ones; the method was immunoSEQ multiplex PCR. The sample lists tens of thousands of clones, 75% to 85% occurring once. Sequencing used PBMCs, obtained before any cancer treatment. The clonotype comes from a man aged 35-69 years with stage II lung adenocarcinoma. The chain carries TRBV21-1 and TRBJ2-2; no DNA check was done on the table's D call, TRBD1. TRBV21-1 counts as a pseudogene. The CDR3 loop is CASSVPTNNRDRGLTGELFF. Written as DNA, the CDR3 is TGTGCCAGCAGCGTCCCGACTAATAACCGGGACAGGGGGCTCACCGGGGAGCTGTTTTTT.